This T cell receptor beta chain came from a study of blood T cell repertoires in COVID-19. About the study: Whether acute or convalescent, the COVID-19 samples came from the United States, Italy and Spain. PBMCs, B-cell-depleted T cells, or T cells were the source of the cDNA or gDNA that made up the material.

From germline, CDR1 is GTSNPN and CDR2 SVGIG (reference sequence). Trimming pared 4 bases from V and 3 bases from J, leaving 15 bases between. The CDR3 sequence is 15 residues long. In the original workflow: Reference gene primer amplification in the assay estimated nucleated cell counts. Here immunoSEQ multiplex PCR was the method, and the copy in TCRdb shows in-frame clones only, minus some. V, J and clone size are taken as reported in that table, and D and trimming were inferred from the DNA itself. The table lists 65,000 to 85,000 clones, roughly 84% of them singletons. The chain links TRBV30 to TRBJ2-2, with D perhaps matching TRBD1 (6 bases). The sequencing input was peripheral blood. The origin of this receptor is a woman aged 18-29 years with acute or convalescent COVID-19. CDR3 loop: CAWNQGIIYTGELFF. The CDR3 bases are TGTGCCTGGAATCAGGGGATCATATACACCGGGGAGCTGTTTTTT. The variable domain in full, completed from reference TRBV30 and TRBJ2-2, reads SQTIHQWPATLVQPVGSPLSLECTVEGTSNPNLYWYRQAAGRGLQLLFYSVGIGQISSEVPQNLSASRPQDRQFILSSKKLLLSDSGFYLCAWNQGIIYTGELFFGEGSRLTVL.